Listed below are T cell receptor beta chains from one sample, sequenced in a study of glioma-infiltrating T cells after dendritic cell vaccination. Sequenced by immunoSEQ multiplex PCR; TCRdb stores in-frame clones only, minus some. The table includes 99,000 or so clones, approximately 80% detected once. Source: blood, taken after dendritic cell vaccination. Source of these receptors: a human donor with glioblastoma. Each CDR3 is given with its conserved first and last residue. The D gene is left open where the match is weak. A row's size may be missing; if present it is once, few, many or a size class.

D,J,V,size,DNA,CDR3
TRBD1,TRBJ1-1,TRBV5-1,-,TGCGCCAGCAGCTACGGACAGGGGGCCCTTTTGTACACTGAAGCTTTCTTT,CASSYGQGALLYTEAFF
TRBD1,TRBJ2-7,TRBV6-1,-,TGTGCCAGCAGTACCCGACAGGGCTCCTACGAGCAGTACTTC,CASSTRQGSYEQYF
-,TRBJ1-1,TRBV4-1,-,TGCGCCAGCAGCCAAGAAGTGAGAGGAATAAACACTGAAGCTTTCTTT,CASSQEVRGINTEAFF
-,TRBJ2-2,TRBV5-4,-,TGTGCCAGCAGCTTCGACAGGGGGCGTCTAGCGGGAGACACCGGGGAGCTGTTTTTT,CASSFDRGRLAGDTGELFF
-,TRBJ2-5,TRBV5-6,-,TGTGCCAGCAACAAGTGGGAGACCCAGTACTTC,CASNKWETQYF
-,TRBJ2-3,TRBV2,-,TGTGCCAGCAGTGAAGGGTTAGGCACAGATACGCAGTATTTT,CASSEGLGTDTQYF
TRBD2,TRBJ2-7,TRBV11-2,-,TGTGCCAGCAGCTTAGCTGGGGCTAGCGGGTGGTACGAGCAGTACTTC,CASSLAGASGWYEQYF
-,TRBJ1-2,TRBV18,-,TGTGCCAGCTCACCGCCTTCGGGTAACTATGGCTACACCTTC,CASSPPSGNYGYTF
-,TRBJ1-2,TRBV19,few,TGTGCCAGTAGTGGACCTGGGGTGGGGCTTCGCTATGGCTACACCTTC,CASSGPGVGLRYGYTF
-,TRBJ2-3,TRBV7-9,-,TGTGCCAGCAGCTTAGGTGTAACAGATACGCAGTATTTT,CASSLGVTDTQYF
-,TRBJ2-7,TRBV28,-,TGTGCCACCTCGAGAAGCGAGGGTTCCTACGAGCAGTACTTC,CATSRSEGSYEQYF
-,TRBJ2-1,TRBV10-3,-,TGTGCCATCAGTGAGTCTGGTCAGTACAATGAGCAGTTCTTC,CAISESGQYNEQFF
-,TRBJ1-1,TRBV30,-,TGTGCCTTCCAGACAGATCCTCGAAACACTGAAGCTTTCTTT,CAFQTDPRNTEAFF
TRBD2,TRBJ2-1,TRBV10-2,-,TGCGCCAGCAGTGAGTATAGGGGACTAGCGGGGGACGAGCAGTTCTTC,CASSEYRGLAGDEQFF
-,TRBJ1-3,TRBV30,-,TGTGCCCGGTCCGTTGACTCTGGAAACACCATATATTTT,CARSVDSGNTIYF
TRBD1,TRBJ1-1,TRBV2,-,TGTGCCAGCAGTGAAGCGCGACAGGGGTGGACTTTCTTT,CASSEARQGWTFF
-,TRBJ2-1,TRBV2,-,TGTGCCAGCACAAGTCAGGGGGGATACAATGAGCAGTTCTTC,CASTSQGGYNEQFF
TRBD2,TRBJ2-1,TRBV5-1,once,TGCGCCAGCAAGGGACTAGCGGGAGACAATGAGCAGTTCTTC,CASKGLAGDNEQFF
-,TRBJ1-2,TRBV7-9,-,TGTGCCAGCAGCTTCCCCGACTATGGCTACACCTTC,CASSFPDYGYTF
-,TRBJ1-2,TRBV5-1,-,TGCGCCAGCAGCTCGACAGGAGCTAACTATGGCTACACCTTC,CASSSTGANYGYTF
-,TRBJ2-1,TRBV5-6,-,TGTGCCAGCAGCTTTATTTCTGAGCAGTTCTTC,CASSFISEQFF
TRBD2,TRBJ2-5,TRBV30,few,TGTGCCTGGATGCTAGCGGGAGGGGGTACCCAGTACTTC,CAWMLAGGGTQYF
-,TRBJ1-5,TRBV30,-,TGTGCCTGGAGCGGGGGGAATCAGCCCCAGCATTTT,CAWSGGNQPQHF
TRBD1,TRBJ1-2,TRBV6-6,-,TGTGCCAGCAGTTCCCGGGACAGGGAAAGCGATGGCTACACCTTC,CASSSRDRESDGYTF
-,TRBJ2-2,TRBV4-2,-,TGTGCCAGCAGCCAAGATGGCCTTAACACCGGGGAGCTGTTTTTT,CASSQDGLNTGELFF
-,TRBJ1-2,TRBV19,few,TGTGCCAGTAGTATCGGCAGGGGCGGAAACTATGGCTACACCTTC,CASSIGRGGNYGYTF
-,TRBJ2-1,TRBV19,-,TGTGCCAGTAGCATTCAGTACAATGAGCAGTTCTTC,CASSIQYNEQFF
-,TRBJ1-2,TRBV5-1,-,TGCGCCAGCAGCTTGGCGGAGGGACGGGGGTTCTATGGCTACACCTTC,CASSLAEGRGFYGYTF